The clone carrying this T cell receptor beta chain was recorded at least ten times. Its target is not known. Relative to the germline gene, one junction end is altered; a read error may explain this. This sample is drawn from a study of T cells in Graves' hyperthyroidism and ophthalmopathy. Uncontrolled infection, other autoimmune disease, pregnancy and lactation each barred patients from inclusion. Amplification targeted TCR beta CDR3 regions from RNA transcripts. The TCR CDR3 first-round RT-PCR relied on the HTBI primer set. In TCRdb, the multiplex PCR reads were re-called with MiXCR into one record per CDR3 protein. The sample holds approximately 710,000 distinct CDR3 sequences, 15% to 20% seen once. Study-level points and caveats: Also found in blood were most expanded thyroid clonotypes above 0.001. Ophthalmopathy prediction by the model preceded onset by a median roughly 6 months.

This CDR3 spans 16 amino acids. Material: blood. The sequence was obtained from a man aged 50 or older with Graves' hyperthyroidism. The rearrangement uses TRBV12-3 or TRBV12-4 and TRBJ1-5, with D possibly matching TRBD1 (6 bases). CDR3 sequence reads: CASSLAGQRVGQPQHF. The CDR3 DNA reads as TGTGCCAGCAGTCTAGCAGGACAGAGGGTAGGTCAGCCCCAGCATTTT.